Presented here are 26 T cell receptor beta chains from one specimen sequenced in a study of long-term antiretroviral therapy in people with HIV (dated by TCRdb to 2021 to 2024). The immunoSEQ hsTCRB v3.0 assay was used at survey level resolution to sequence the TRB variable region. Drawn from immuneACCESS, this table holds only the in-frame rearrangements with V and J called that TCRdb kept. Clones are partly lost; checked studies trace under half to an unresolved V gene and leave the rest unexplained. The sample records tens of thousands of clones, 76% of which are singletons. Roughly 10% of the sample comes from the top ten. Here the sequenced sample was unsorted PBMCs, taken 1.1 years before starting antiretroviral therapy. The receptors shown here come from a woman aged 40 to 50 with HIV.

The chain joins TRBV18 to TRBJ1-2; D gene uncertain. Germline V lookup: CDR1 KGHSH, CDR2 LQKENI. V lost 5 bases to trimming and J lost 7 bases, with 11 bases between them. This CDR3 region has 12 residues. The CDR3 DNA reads TGTGCCAGCTCAACGCCTGCGCGTGGCTACACCTTC. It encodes CASSTPARGYTF.

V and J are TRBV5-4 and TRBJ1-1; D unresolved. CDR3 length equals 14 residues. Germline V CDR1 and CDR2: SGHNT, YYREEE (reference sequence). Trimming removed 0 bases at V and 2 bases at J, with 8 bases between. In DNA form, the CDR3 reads TGTGCCAGCAGCTTGGCCGGGCATAACACTGAAGCTTTCTTT. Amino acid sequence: CASSLAGHNTEAFF.

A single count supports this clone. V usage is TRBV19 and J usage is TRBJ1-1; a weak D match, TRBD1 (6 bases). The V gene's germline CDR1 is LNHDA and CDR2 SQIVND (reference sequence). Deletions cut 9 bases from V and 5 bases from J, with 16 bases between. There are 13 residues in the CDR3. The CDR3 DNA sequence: TGTGCCAGCGCGACACAGGGAGGGACTGAAGCTTTCTTT. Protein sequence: CASATQGGTEAFF.

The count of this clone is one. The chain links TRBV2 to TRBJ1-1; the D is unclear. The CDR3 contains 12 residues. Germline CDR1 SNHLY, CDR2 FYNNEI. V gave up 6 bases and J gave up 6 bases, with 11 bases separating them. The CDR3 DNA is TGTGCCAGCAGGGGCTTACACGCTGAAGCTTTCTTT. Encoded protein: CASRGLHAEAFF.

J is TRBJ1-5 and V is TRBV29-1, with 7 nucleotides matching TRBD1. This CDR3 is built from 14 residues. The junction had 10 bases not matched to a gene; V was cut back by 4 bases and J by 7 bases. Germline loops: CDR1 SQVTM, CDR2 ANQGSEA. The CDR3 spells CSVGGQTDQQPQHF. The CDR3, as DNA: TGCAGCGTTGGGGGACAGACTGATCAGCAGCCCCAGCATTTT.

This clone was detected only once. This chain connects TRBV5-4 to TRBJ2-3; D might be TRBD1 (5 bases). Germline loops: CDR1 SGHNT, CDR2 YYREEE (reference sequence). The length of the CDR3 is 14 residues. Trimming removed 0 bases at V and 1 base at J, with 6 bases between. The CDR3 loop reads CASSLEQGTDTQYF. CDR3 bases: TGTGCCAGCAGCTTGGAACAGGGCACAGATACGCAGTATTTT.

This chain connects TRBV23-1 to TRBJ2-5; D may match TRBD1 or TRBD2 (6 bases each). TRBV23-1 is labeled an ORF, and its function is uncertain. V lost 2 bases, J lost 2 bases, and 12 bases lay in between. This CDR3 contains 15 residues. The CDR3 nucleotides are TGCGCCAGCAGTCAACAAAAAGGGGGGCAAGAGACCCAGTACTTC. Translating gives CASSQQKGGQETQYF.

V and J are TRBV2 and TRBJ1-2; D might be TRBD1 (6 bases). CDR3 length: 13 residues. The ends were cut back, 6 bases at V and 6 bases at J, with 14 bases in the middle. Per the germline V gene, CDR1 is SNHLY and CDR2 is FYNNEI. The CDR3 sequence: CASSPGVSDGYTF. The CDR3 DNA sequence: TGTGCCAGCAGCCCAGGGGTCTCGGATGGCTACACCTTC.

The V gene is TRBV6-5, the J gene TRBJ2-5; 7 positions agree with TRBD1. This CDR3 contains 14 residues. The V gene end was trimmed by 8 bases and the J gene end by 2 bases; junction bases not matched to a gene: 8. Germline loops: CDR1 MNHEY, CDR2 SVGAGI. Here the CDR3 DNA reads TGTGCCAGCGGTATCAGGGGGTGGCAAGAGACCCAGTACTTC. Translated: CASGIRGWQETQYF.

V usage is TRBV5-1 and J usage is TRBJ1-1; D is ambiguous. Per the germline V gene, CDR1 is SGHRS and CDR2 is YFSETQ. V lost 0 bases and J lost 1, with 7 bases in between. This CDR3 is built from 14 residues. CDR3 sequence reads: CASSLEGPNTEAFF. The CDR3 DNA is TGCGCCAGCAGCTTGGAAGGCCCGAACACTGAAGCTTTCTTT.

CDR3 coding DNA: TGTGCCAGCAGCGTAGCCCCTGGGGGGGACCCTGGCTACACCTTC. Amino acids: CASSVAPGGDPGYTF. V usage is TRBV9 and J usage is TRBJ1-2; tentative D call: TRBD1 (5 bases). V lost 0 bases and J 7 bases, leaving 16 bases between the germline ends. CDR1 and CDR2 (germline): SGDLS, YYNGEE. This CDR3 comprises 15 residues.

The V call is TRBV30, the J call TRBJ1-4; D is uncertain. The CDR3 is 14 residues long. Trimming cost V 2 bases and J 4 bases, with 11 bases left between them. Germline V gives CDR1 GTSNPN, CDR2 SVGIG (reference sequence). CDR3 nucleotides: TGTGCCTGGAGTTATCAGTCCCTTAATGAAAAACTGTTTTTT. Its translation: CAWSYQSLNEKLFF.

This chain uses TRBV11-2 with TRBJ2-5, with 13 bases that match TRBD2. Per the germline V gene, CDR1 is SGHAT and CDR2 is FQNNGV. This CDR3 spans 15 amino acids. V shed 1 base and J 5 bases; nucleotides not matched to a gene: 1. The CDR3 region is CASSLGTSGSETQYF. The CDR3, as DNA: TGTGCCAGCAGCTTAGGGACTAGCGGGAGTGAGACCCAGTACTTC. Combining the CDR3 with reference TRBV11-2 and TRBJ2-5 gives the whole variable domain EAGVAQSPRYKIIEKRQSVAFWCNPISGHATLYWYQQILGQGPKLLIQFQNNGVVDDSQLPKDRFSAERLKGVDSTLKIQPAKLEDSAVYLCASSLGTSGSETQYFGPGTRLLVL.

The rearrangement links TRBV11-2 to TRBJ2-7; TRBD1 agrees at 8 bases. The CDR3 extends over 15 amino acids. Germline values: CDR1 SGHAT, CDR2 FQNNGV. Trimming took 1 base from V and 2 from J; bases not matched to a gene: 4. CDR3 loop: CASSLGRGLPYEQYF. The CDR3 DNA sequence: TGTGCCAGCAGCTTAGGCAGGGGGCTCCCCTACGAGCAGTACTTC.

In DNA form, the CDR3 reads TGTGCCTGGAGGGGACGGGGGTTAGGTAATGAAAAACTGTTTTTT. Protein sequence: CAWRGRGLGNEKLFF. The V gene is TRBV30, the J gene TRBJ1-4; D is perhaps TRBD1 (5 bases). Germline CDR1 reads GTSNPN; CDR2 reads SVGIG (reference sequence). This CDR3 region has 15 residues. The germline V and J ends were trimmed by 3 bases and 4 bases, with 15 bases remaining between them.

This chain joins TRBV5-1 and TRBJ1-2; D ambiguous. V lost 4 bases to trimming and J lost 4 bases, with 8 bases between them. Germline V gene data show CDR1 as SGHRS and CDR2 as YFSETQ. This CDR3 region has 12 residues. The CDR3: CASSIDSYGYTF. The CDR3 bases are TGCGCCAGCAGCATTGATTCCTATGGCTACACCTTC. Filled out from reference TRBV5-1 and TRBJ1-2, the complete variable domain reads KAGVTQTPRYLIKTRGQQVTLSCSPISGHRSVSWYQQTPGQGLQFLFEYFSETQRNKGNFPGRFSGRQFSNSRSEMNVSTLELGDSALYLCASSIDSYGYTFGSGTRLTVV.

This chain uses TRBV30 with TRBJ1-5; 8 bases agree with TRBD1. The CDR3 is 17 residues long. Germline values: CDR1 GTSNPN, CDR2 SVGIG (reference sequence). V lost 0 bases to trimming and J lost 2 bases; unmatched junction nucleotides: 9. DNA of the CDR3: TGTGCCTGGAGTGTAGGCGTAGGGACAGGTGGCAATCAGCCCCAGCATTTT. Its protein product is CAWSVGVGTGGNQPQHF. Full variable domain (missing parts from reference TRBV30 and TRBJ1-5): SQTIHQWPATLVQPVGSPLSLECTVEGTSNPNLYWYRQAAGRGLQLLFYSVGIGQISSEVPQNLSASRPQDRQFILSSKKLLLSDSGFYLCAWSVGVGTGGNQPQHFGDGTRLSIL.

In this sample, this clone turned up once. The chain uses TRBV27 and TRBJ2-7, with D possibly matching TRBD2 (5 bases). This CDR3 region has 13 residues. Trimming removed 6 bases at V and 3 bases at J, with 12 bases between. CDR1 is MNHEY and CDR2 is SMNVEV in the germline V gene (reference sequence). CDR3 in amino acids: CASRPGSNYEQYF. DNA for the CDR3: TGTGCCAGCAGACCGGGATCTAACTACGAGCAGTACTTC.

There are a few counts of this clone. The CDR3 here is CASSLSTGQGGEQYF. As DNA, the CDR3 is TGCGCCAGCAGCCTTTCAACGGGACAGGGTGGCGAGCAGTACTTC. The V and J genes are TRBV4-3 and TRBJ2-7; 9 nucleotides align to TRBD1. Germline loops: CDR1 LGHNA, CDR2 YSLEER. The CDR3 is 15 residues long. The J segment lost 6 bases and the V segment lost 4 bases, leaving 10 bases of the junction unmatched.

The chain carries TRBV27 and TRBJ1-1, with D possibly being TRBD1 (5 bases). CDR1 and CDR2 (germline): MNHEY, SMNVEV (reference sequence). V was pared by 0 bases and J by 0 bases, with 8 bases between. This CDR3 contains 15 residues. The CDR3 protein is CASSLSKGMNTEAFF. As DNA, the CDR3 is TGTGCCAGCAGTTTATCGAAGGGGATGAACACTGAAGCTTTCTTT.

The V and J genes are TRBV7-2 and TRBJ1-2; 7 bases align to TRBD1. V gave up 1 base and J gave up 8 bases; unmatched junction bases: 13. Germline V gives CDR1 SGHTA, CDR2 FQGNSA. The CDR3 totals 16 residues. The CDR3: CASSLGAAAGGRGYTF. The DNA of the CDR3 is TGTGCCAGCAGCTTAGGGGCAGCGGCAGGGGGGCGAGGCTACACCTTC.

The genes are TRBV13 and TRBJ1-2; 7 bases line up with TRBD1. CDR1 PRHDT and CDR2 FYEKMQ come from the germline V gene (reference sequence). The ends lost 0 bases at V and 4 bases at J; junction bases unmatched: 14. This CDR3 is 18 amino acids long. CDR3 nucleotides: TGTGCCAGCAGCTTAGGCCTGACAGGGAGGGGGATGAGCTATGGCTACACCTTC. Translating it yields CASSLGLTGRGMSYGYTF. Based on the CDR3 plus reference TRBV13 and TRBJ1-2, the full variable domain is AAGVIQSPRHLIKEKRETATLKCYPIPRHDTVYWYQQGPGQDPQFLISFYEKMQSDKGSIPDRFSAQQFSDYHSELNMSSLELGDSALYFCASSLGLTGRGMSYGYTFGSGTRLTVV.

The CDR3 DNA reads as TGCGCCAGCAGTGATCAGGGGATGACCGGGGAGCTGTTTTTT. It yields the protein CASSDQGMTGELFF. V and J are TRBV10-1 and TRBJ2-2; tentatively, D is TRBD1 (6 bases). V lost 3 bases, J lost 5 bases, and 10 bases lay in between. The CDR3 is made up of 14 amino acids. The V gene's germline CDR1 is WNHNN and CDR2 SYGVQD (reference sequence).

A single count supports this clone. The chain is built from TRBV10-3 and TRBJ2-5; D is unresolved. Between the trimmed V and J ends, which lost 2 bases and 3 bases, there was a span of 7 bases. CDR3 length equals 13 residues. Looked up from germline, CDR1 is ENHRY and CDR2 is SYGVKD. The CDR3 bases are TGTGCCATCAGTGAGAACGGAGAAGAGACCCAGTACTTC. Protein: CAISENGEETQYF.

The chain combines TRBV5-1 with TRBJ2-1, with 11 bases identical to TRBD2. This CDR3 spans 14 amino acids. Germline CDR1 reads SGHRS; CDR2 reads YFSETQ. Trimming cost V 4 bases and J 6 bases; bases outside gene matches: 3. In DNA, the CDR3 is TGCGCCAGCAGCATCGGGACTAGCGGCAATGAGCAGTTCTTC. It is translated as CASSIGTSGNEQFF.

CDR3 coding DNA: TGTGCCAGCAGCCGATACATTGAAAAACTGTTTTTT. Protein product: CASSRYIEKLFF. This chain links TRBV7-9 with TRBJ1-4; D gene ambiguous. The V and J ends lost 5 bases and 7 bases respectively, with 8 bases between them. Germline V CDR1 and CDR2: SEHNR, FQNEAQ (reference sequence). The CDR3 covers 12 residues.